This is a list of T cell receptor beta chains from one sample in a study of patients and donors after allogeneic stem cell transplantation. MiXCR, applied by TCRdb to the RT-PCR reads, yields one record per CDR3 protein. The data hold over 150,000 distinct CDR3 sequences, with around 28% observed a single time. Material for sequencing was blood, either unsorted or a sorted T cell fraction (not recorded which). The receptors originated from a human donor who was either an allogeneic HSCT recipient or a stem cell or donor lymphocyte infusion donor (not recorded which). It is not recorded whose cells these are; they may come from a transplant donor. Both conserved end residues are part of each CDR3. D genes are given only for firm matches. The size of a clone is reported for some rows only, either as once, few or many, or as a class for expanded clones.

v_gene: TRBV5-1
d_gene: TRBD2
j_gene: TRBJ2-3
abundance: NA
CDR3aa: CASSAASGRRVDTQYF

v_gene: TRBV20-1
d_gene: TRBD2
j_gene: TRBJ2-7
abundance: few
CDR3aa: CSAGRTSGRYEQYF

v_gene: TRBV18
d_gene: TRBD1
j_gene: TRBJ2-7
abundance: NA
CDR3aa: CASSPQDRDHEQYF

v_gene: TRBV6-6
d_gene: NA
j_gene: TRBJ1-2
abundance: few
CDR3aa: CASSWGESYGYTF

v_gene: TRBV20-1
d_gene: NA
j_gene: TRBJ1-5
abundance: NA
CDR3aa: CSARDLTGVYSNQPQHF

v_gene: TRBV6-2/TRBV6-3
d_gene: TRBD1
j_gene: TRBJ2-7
abundance: once
CDR3aa: CASSYYDRGSEQYF

v_gene: TRBV28
d_gene: NA
j_gene: TRBJ1-6
abundance: few
CDR3aa: CASGGRNFWSSYNSPLHF

v_gene: TRBV6-5
d_gene: NA
j_gene: TRBJ1-2
abundance: NA
CDR3aa: CASSDIDSNYGYTF

v_gene: TRBV20-1
d_gene: TRBD2
j_gene: TRBJ2-1
abundance: NA
CDR3aa: CSARTSGRNEQFF

v_gene: TRBV25-1
d_gene: NA
j_gene: TRBJ1-1
abundance: few
CDR3aa: CASSARTNTEAFF

v_gene: TRBV10-3
d_gene: TRBD2
j_gene: TRBJ2-3
abundance: NA
CDR3aa: CAISESGASGGTDTQYF

v_gene: TRBV2
d_gene: TRBD2
j_gene: TRBJ2-3
abundance: NA
CDR3aa: CASSGTSTIGDTQYF

v_gene: TRBV30
d_gene: NA
j_gene: TRBJ1-5
abundance: NA
CDR3aa: CAWSLWTDAAQHF

v_gene: TRBV6-5
d_gene: NA
j_gene: TRBJ2-7
abundance: NA
CDR3aa: CASTRRDRITEQYF

v_gene: TRBV4-3
d_gene: NA
j_gene: TRBJ2-4
abundance: NA
CDR3aa: CASSQDLRRGRYF

v_gene: TRBV6-2/TRBV6-3
d_gene: NA
j_gene: TRBJ1-1
abundance: few
CDR3aa: CASKPAGFSMNTEAFF

v_gene: TRBV6-5
d_gene: TRBD2
j_gene: TRBJ2-1
abundance: few
CDR3aa: CASTWGGSAGGNEQFF

v_gene: TRBV20-1
d_gene: TRBD1
j_gene: TRBJ1-2
abundance: NA
CDR3aa: CSAGQGGNNYGYTF

v_gene: TRBV12-3/TRBV12-4
d_gene: NA
j_gene: TRBJ2-5
abundance: NA
CDR3aa: CASSPIRETQYF

v_gene: TRBV7-9
d_gene: NA
j_gene: TRBJ2-5
abundance: few
CDR3aa: CASSLGAGAQETQYF

v_gene: TRBV29-1
d_gene: NA
j_gene: TRBJ2-5
abundance: few
CDR3aa: CSVEGATGRQETQYF

v_gene: TRBV12-3/TRBV12-4
d_gene: NA
j_gene: TRBJ1-4
abundance: NA
CDR3aa: CASREGTKKLFF